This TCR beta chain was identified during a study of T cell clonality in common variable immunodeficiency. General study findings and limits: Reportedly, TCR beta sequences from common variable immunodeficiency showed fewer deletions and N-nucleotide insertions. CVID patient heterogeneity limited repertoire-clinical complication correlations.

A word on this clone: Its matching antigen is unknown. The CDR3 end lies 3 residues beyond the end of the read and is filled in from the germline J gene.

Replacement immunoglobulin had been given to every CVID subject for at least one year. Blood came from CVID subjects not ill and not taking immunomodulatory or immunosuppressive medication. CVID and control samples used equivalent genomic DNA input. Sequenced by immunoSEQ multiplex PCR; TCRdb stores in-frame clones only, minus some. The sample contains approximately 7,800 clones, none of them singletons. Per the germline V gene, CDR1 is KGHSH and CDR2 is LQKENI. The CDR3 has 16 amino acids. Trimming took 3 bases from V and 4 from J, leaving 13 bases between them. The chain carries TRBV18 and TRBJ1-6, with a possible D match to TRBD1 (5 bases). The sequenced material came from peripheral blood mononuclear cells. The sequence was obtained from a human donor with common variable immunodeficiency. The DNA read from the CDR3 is TGTGCCAGCTCACCCATCAGGGAACGTTATAATTCACCC. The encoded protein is CASSPIRERYNSP. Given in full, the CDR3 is CASSPIRERYNSPLHF. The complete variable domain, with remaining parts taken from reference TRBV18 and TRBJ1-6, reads NAGVMQNPRHLVRRRGQEARLRCSPMKGHSHVYWYRQLPEEGLKFMVYLQKENIIDESGMPKERFSAEFPKEGPSILRIQQVVRGDSAAYFCASSPIRERYNSPLHFGNGTRLTVT.